These 21 T cell receptor beta chains originate from one sample sequenced in a study of T cell clonality in common variable immunodeficiency. Sequenced by immunoSEQ multiplex PCR; TCRdb stores in-frame clones only, minus some. The sample presents some 54,000 clones, none singletons. Sequences were obtained from peripheral blood mononuclear cells. All receptors derive from a person aged 18-69 years in good health.

This clone was counted ten times or more. The read terminates 3 residues before the CDR3 end, so the remaining end is supplied by the germline J gene. V is TRBV30 and J is TRBJ1-2, with D uncertain. Trimming cost V 0 bases and J 1 base, with 3 bases left between them. Germline CDR1 reads GTSNPN; CDR2 reads SVGIG (reference sequence). CDR3 length equals 12 residues. CDR3: CAWSVHNYGYTF. CDR3 bases read: TGTGCCTGGAGTGTACATAACTATGGC. The complete variable domain, with remaining parts taken from reference TRBV30 and TRBJ1-2, reads SQTIHQWPATLVQPVGSPLSLECTVEGTSNPNLYWYRQAAGRGLQLLFYSVGIGQISSEVPQNLSASRPQDRQFILSSKKLLLSDSGFYLCAWSVHNYGYTFGSGTRLTVV.

This clone has a count of ten or more. CDR3 residues: CSAPKRAGVYRDTQYF. The sequenced part of the CDR3 DNA is TGCAGTGCTCCGAAAAGAGCGGGGGTTTACCGGGATACG. The chain employs TRBV20-1 and TRBJ2-3, with 8 bases identical to TRBD2. The CDR3 end falls 3 residues outside the read, so it is completed with the germline J gene. Germline V lookup: CDR1 DFQATT, CDR2 SNEGSKA (reference sequence). Germline trimming cut 5 bases from V and 6 bases from J; bases unmatched to any gene: 16. The CDR3 is 16 amino acids.

As regards this clone: The read terminates 3 residues ahead of where the CDR3 ends, so the germline J gene completes it. This chain joins TRBV5-1 and TRBJ1-2, with 8 nucleotides matching TRBD1. The V and J ends lost 0 bases and 3 bases, in that order; junction bases with no gene match: 4. This CDR3 is 15 amino acids long. From germline, CDR1 is SGHRS and CDR2 YFSETQ. CDR3 DNA, as far as it was read: TGCGCCAGCAGCTTGGAGGCAGGGGGCGACTATGGC. Protein sequence: CASSLEAGGDYG. The whole CDR3 sequence reads CASSLEAGGDYGYTF.

There are many counts of this clone. The missing CDR3 end, 3 residues past where the read stops, is filled in from the germline J gene. V is TRBV7-9 and J is TRBJ1-1, with D tentatively TRBD1 (5 bases). The germline V gene has CDR1 SEHNR and CDR2 FQNEAQ (reference sequence). The length of the CDR3 is 14 residues. Between the trimmed V and J ends, which lost 6 bases and 6 bases, there was a span of 17 bases. The CDR3 here is CASRAREGYAEAFF. Incomplete CDR3 DNA: TGTGCCAGCAGAGCTCGAGAGGGGTACGCTGAA.

This clone has a count of ten or more. The read finishes 3 residues shy of the CDR3 end, and the germline J gene is used to complete it. The J gene is TRBJ2-2, the V gene TRBV12-3 or TRBV12-4; 7 nucleotides match TRBD2. The V and J ends lost 2 bases and 4 bases, in that order; junction bases with no gene match: 4. This CDR3 spans 15 amino acids. CDR3 region: CASSLFGGGTGELFF. The CDR3 DNA, read in part, is TGTGCCAGCAGTTTATTTGGGGGGGGCACCGGGGAG.

This clone was seen repeatedly, ten times or more. The read falls 3 residues short of the CDR3 end, and the missing part is taken from the germline J gene. This chain links TRBV19 with TRBJ2-2; 11 bases are shared with TRBD2. The CDR3 covers 18 residues. CDR1 is LNHDA and CDR2 is SQIVND in the germline V gene (reference sequence). V lost 7 bases and J lost 3; bases outside the gene matches: 13. Partial CDR3 DNA: TGTGCCAGTATTAATAGCGGGAGGGCCGATAAGGACACCGGGGAG. This gives the protein CASINSGRADKDTGE. The whole CDR3 sequence is CASINSGRADKDTGELFF.

There are many counts of this clone. The read gets to within 3 residues of the CDR3 end, and the germline J gene fills in the rest. The V gene is TRBV7-7, the J gene TRBJ2-7; 7 nucleotides align to TRBD2. J gave up 6 bases and V 4 bases, and 6 bases lay outside the gene matches. Per the germline V gene, CDR1 is SSHAT and CDR2 is FNYEAQ (reference sequence). This CDR3 contains 13 residues. CDR3 sequence reads: CASSSSGVSEQYF. CDR3 bases read: TGTGCCAGCAGCTCCAGCGGGGTAAGCGAG.

This clone came up many times. The missing CDR3 end, 3 residues past where the read stops, is filled in from the germline J gene. V and J are TRBV19 and TRBJ1-5; D is perhaps TRBD1 (5 bases). Trimming cost V 5 bases and J 4 bases, with 24 bases left between them. The CDR3 runs 18 residues. The V gene's germline CDR1 is LNHDA and CDR2 SQIVND (reference sequence). CDR3 amino acids: CASSATTAGTRKNQPQHF. The covered CDR3 bases are TGTGCCAGTAGTGCCACCACCGCCGGGACTCGAAAGAATCAGCCC.

At least ten counts were recorded for this clone. With the read ending 3 residues before the CDR3 end, the germline J gene is used to fill in that end. This chain uses TRBV7-6 with TRBJ2-3; 10 bases are a match to TRBD2. The CDR3 totals 14 residues. The germline V gene has CDR1 SGHVS and CDR2 FNYEAQ. V shed 2 bases, J shed 4 bases, and the junction held 0 bases outside the gene matches. The CDR3 sequence: CASSLSGGADTQYF. The covered CDR3 bases are TGTGCCAGCAGCTTAAGCGGGGGGGCAGATACG.

In this sample, this clone turned up many times. Read data end 3 residues before the CDR3 end; the end is taken from the germline J gene. Other DNA sequences in this sample translate to the same CDR3. This chain links TRBV5-1 with TRBJ2-5, with D uncertain. The CDR3 loop spans 14 amino acids. Trimming stripped 0 bases from V and 2 bases from J, with 8 bases between. Germline CDR1 reads SGHRS; CDR2 reads YFSETQ. The covered CDR3 bases are TGCGCCAGCAGCTTGGCGGGTCCGCAAGAGACC. Its translation is CASSLAGPQET. The CDR3 reads in full as CASSLAGPQETQYF. The whole variable domain, filled in from reference TRBV5-1 and TRBJ2-5, reads KAGVTQTPRYLIKTRGQQVTLSCSPISGHRSVSWYQQTPGQGLQFLFEYFSETQRNKGNFPGRFSGRQFSNSRSEMNVSTLELGDSALYLCASSLAGPQETQYFGPGTRLLVL.

The part of the CDR3 DNA that was read is TGTGCCAGTAGTGGACGGGCGGTCGGACTAGTAAACAATGAG. Amino acids: CASSGRAVGLVNNE. From start to end, the CDR3 is CASSGRAVGLVNNEQFF. This chain connects TRBV19 to TRBJ2-1; 7 positions match TRBD2. The CDR3 is cut off 3 residues early in the read; its end comes from the germline J gene. The CDR3 loop spans 17 amino acids. Germline V gene data show CDR1 as LNHDA and CDR2 as SQIVND (reference sequence). After removal of 5 bases from V and 5 bases from J, the junction contained 15 bases not matched to a gene.

Concerning this clone: One junction end does not reproduce the germline sequence, and a read error may be involved. The read finishes 3 residues shy of the CDR3 end, and the germline J gene is used to complete it. This chain connects TRBV7-7 to TRBJ2-1, with 7 bases identical to TRBD1. Germline lookup yields CDR1 SSHAT and CDR2 FNYEAQ (reference sequence). The CDR3 runs to 13 residues. CDR3 amino acids: CASSTDRVNEQFF. The sequenced part of the CDR3 DNA is TGTGCTAGCAGTACTGACAGGGTAAATGAG.

This clone was found many times. The CDR3 goes on 3 residues after the read ends, and that part is filled in from the germline J gene. This rearrangement joins TRBV5-8 to TRBJ2-3; 8 bases are a match to TRBD1. J gave up 4 bases and V 3 bases, and 4 bases lay outside the gene matches. Germline V lookup: CDR1 SGHTS, CDR2 YDEGEE. CDR3 length: 14 amino acids. The CDR3 protein is CASSSGQGSDTQYF. The sequenced CDR3 bases are TGTGCCAGCAGCTCCGGACAGGGCTCAGATACG.

This clone has only a few counts. The CDR3 is cut off 3 residues early in the read; its end comes from the germline J gene. The genes are TRBV30 and TRBJ1-2, with 10 bases identical to TRBD1. Germline V CDR1 and CDR2: GTSNPN, SVGIG (reference sequence). The CDR3 has 17 amino acids. The chain's CDR3 is CAWSPRTGGLVGNDYTF. Incomplete CDR3 DNA: TGTGCCTGGAGTCCTCGGACAGGGGGACTTGTTGGCAATGAC.

The sample holds many counts of this clone. The read ends 3 residues shy of where the CDR3 ends; the end is completed using the germline J gene. The chain joins TRBV19 to TRBJ2-3, with 7 bases matching TRBD1. The germline gives CDR1 LNHDA, CDR2 SQIVND (reference sequence). The trim removed 8 bases at V and 0 bases at J, leaving 5 bases unmatched. The CDR3 is 14 amino acids. The covered CDR3 bases are TGTGCCAGTCGACAGGGTTCTAGCACAGATACG. It specifies CASRQGSSTDT. The entire CDR3 reads CASRQGSSTDTQYF.

This clone was picked up many times. The CDR3 end lies 3 residues beyond the end of the read and is filled in from the germline J gene. The rearrangement uses TRBV2 and TRBJ2-1, with TRBD2 as a possible D gene (6 bases). CDR1 is SNHLY, CDR2 FYNNEI, per germline. The length of the CDR3 is 16 residues. Trimming removed 8 bases from V and 0 bases from J, with 17 bases in between. The DNA read from the CDR3 is TGTGCCAGCGGTGGGTCAGGGAGGAGCTCCTACAATGAG. The encoded protein is CASGGSGRSSYNE. The full CDR3 protein is CASGGSGRSSYNEQFF.

Many counts were recorded for this clone. The read falls 3 residues short of the CDR3 end, and the missing part is taken from the germline J gene. J is TRBJ2-3 and V is TRBV7-9; D not resolved. Between the trimmed V and J ends, which lost 7 bases and 8 bases, there was a span of 19 bases. The CDR3 extends over 14 amino acids. Germline CDR1 SEHNR, CDR2 FQNEAQ (reference sequence). The CDR3 DNA, read in part, is TGTGCCAGCACCCCTCAGTGGTCTCATGTTACG. The encoded protein is CASTPQWSHVT. The full-length CDR3 reads as CASTPQWSHVTQYF.

This clone has at least ten counts. The read ends 3 residues shy of where the CDR3 ends; the end is completed using the germline J gene. The chain carries TRBV5-1 and TRBJ1-4, with D hard to call. Trimming shortened V by 4 bases and J by 0 bases, and 13 bases separated the two germline ends. CDR3 length equals 16 residues. In germline, CDR1 is SGHRS, CDR2 YFSETQ. The CDR3 loop reads CASSGSVPATNEKLFF. The sequenced CDR3 bases are TGCGCCAGCAGCGGTTCGGTGCCTGCAACTAATGAAAAA.

In its sample, this clone was seen many times. The read stops 3 residues short of the end of the CDR3; the missing end is completed from the germline J gene. This rearrangement joins TRBV6-1 to TRBJ1-2; TRBD1 might be the D (6 bases). This CDR3 contains 15 residues. V was clipped by 3 bases and J by 0 bases, with 11 bases between them. The germline CDR1 and CDR2 sequences are MNHNS and SASEGT. Incomplete CDR3 DNA: TGTGCCAGCAGTGACCCCAGGGGTTCTAACTATGGC. Translating gives CASSDPRGSNYG. The full CDR3 protein reads CASSDPRGSNYGYTF.

Concerning this clone: The CDR3 end lies 3 residues beyond the end of the read and is filled in from the germline J gene. The V call is TRBV7-9, the J call TRBJ1-6, with unresolved D. Trimming stripped 3 bases from V and 0 bases from J, with 6 bases between. The germline gives CDR1 SEHNR, CDR2 FQNEAQ (reference sequence). This CDR3 comprises 15 residues. The sequenced CDR3 bases are TGTGCCAGCAGCTTCTACAGCTCCTATAATTCACCC. Protein product: CASSFYSSYNSP. The full-length CDR3 reads as CASSFYSSYNSPLHF.

This clone came up many times. The read terminates 3 residues ahead of where the CDR3 ends, so the germline J gene completes it. This chain connects TRBV7-8 to TRBJ2-7, with 8 bases fitting TRBD1. Germline CDR1 SGHVS, CDR2 FQNEAQ. This CDR3 is built from 14 residues. Trimming took 4 bases from V and 2 from J; bases not matched to a gene: 4. CDR3 DNA, as far as it was read: TGTGCCAGCAGCTGGGGGACAGGAGCCTACGAG. This encodes CASSWGTGAYE. The full CDR3 protein is CASSWGTGAYEQYF. Based on the CDR3 plus reference TRBV7-8 and TRBJ2-7, the full variable domain is GAGVSQSPRYKVAKRGQDVALRCDPISGHVSLFWYQQALGQGPEFLTYFQNEAQLDKSGLPSDRFFAERPEGSVSTLKIQRTQQEDSAVYLCASSWGTGAYEQYFGPGTRLTVT.